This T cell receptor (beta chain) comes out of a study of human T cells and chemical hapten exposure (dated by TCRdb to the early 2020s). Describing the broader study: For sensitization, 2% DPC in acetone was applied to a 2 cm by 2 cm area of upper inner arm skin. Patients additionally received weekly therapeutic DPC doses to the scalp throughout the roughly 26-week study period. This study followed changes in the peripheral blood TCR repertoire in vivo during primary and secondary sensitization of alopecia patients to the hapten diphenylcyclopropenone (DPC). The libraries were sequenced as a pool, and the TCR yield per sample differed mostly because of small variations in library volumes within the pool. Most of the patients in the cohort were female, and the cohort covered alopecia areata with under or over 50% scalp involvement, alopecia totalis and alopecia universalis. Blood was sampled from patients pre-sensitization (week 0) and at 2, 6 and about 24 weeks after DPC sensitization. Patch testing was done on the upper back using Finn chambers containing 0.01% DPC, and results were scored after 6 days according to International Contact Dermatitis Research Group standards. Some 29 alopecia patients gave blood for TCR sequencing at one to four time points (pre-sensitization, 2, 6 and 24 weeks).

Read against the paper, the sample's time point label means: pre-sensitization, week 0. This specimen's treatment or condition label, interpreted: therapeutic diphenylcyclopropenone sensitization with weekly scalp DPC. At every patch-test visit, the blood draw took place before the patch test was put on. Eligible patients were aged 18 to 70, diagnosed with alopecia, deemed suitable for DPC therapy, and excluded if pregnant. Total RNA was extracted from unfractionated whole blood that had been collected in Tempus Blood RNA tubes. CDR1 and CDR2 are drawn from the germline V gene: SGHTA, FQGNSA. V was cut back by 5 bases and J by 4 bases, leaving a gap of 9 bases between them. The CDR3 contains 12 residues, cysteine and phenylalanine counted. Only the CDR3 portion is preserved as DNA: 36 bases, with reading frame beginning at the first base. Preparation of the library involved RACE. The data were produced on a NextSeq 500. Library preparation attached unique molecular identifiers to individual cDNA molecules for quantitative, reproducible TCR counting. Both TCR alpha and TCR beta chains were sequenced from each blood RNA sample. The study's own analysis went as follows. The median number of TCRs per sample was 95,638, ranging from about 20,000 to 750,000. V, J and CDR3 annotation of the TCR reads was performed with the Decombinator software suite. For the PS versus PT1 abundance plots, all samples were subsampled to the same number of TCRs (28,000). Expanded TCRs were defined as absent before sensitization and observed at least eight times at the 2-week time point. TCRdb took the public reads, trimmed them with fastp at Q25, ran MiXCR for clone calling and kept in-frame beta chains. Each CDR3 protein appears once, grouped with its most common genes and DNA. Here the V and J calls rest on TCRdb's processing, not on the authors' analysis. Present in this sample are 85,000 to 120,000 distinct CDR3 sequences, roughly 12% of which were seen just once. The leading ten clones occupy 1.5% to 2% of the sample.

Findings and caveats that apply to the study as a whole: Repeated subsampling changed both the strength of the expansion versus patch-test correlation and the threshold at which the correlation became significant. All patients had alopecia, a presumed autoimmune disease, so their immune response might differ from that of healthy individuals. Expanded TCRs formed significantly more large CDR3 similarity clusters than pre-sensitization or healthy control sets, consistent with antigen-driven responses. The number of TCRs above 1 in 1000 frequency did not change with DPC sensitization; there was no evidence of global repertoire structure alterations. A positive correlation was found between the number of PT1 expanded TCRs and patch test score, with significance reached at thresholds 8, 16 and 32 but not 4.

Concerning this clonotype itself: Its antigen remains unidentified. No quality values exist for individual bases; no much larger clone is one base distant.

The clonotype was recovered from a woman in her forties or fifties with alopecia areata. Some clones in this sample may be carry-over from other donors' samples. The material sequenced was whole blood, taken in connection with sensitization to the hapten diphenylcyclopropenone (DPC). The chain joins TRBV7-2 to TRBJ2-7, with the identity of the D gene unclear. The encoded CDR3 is CASSPNFYEQYF. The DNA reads TGTGCCAGCAGCCCGAACTTTTACGAGCAGTACTTC.